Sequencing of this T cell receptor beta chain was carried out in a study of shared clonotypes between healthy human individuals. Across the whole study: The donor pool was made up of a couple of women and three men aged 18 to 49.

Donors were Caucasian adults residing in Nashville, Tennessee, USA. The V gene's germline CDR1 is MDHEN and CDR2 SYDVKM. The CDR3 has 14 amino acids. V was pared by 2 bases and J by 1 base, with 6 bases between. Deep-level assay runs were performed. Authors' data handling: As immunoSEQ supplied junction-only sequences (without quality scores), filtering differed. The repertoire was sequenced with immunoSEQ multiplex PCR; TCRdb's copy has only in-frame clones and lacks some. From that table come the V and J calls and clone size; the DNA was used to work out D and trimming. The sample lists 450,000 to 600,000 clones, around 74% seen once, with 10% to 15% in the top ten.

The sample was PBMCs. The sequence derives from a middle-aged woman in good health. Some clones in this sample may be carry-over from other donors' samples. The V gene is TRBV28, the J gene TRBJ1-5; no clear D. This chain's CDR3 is CASSLDDSNQPQHF. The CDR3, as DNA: TGTGCCAGCAGTTTAGATGACAGCAATCAGCCCCAGCATTTT.